The entry below describes one T cell receptor beta chain. This sample stems from a study of OX40 agonist ivuxolimab in advanced cancers. The table came from immunoSEQ multiplex PCR; TCRdb's copy has only in-frame clones and leaves some out. The table lists fewer than 80,000 clones, about 82% of them singletons. The specimen was CD4+ or CD8+ T cells sorted from blood, collected in a trial of the OX40 agonist ivuxolimab. This sequence originates from an adult with an advanced solid tumor such as melanoma, head and neck, liver or kidney cancer.

In DNA, the CDR3 is TGTGCCAGCAGCCCTAGGCCCCACGAGACCCAGTACTTC. Encoded protein: CASSPRPHETQYF. This sequence joins TRBV5-6 and TRBJ2-5; D is undetermined. Per germline, CDR1 SGHDT and CDR2 YYEEEE. This CDR3 region has 13 residues. The V and J ends lost 4 bases and 5 bases respectively, with 12 bases between them. The full variable domain, with the rest looked up from reference TRBV5-6 and TRBJ2-5, is DAGVTQSPTHLIKTRGQQVTLRCSPKSGHDTVSWYQQALGQGPQFIFQYYEEEERQRGNFPDRFSGHQFPNYSSELNVNALLLGDSALYLCASSPRPHETQYFGPGTRLLVL.